The clone carrying this TCR beta chain was recorded once. The source of the sample is a study of technical replicates of blood from a few donors. Per the germline V gene, CDR1 is SGHAT and CDR2 is FQNNGV. Unmatched junction bases numbered 5, after V lost 0 bases and J lost 4 bases. This CDR3 is 16 amino acids long. Data came from immunoSEQ multiplex PCR; TCRdb stores just in-frame clones and leaves some out. This table holds tens of thousands of clones, roughly 91% found once. The material sequenced was PBMCs. This rearrangement joins TRBV11-2 to TRBJ1-1, with 10 bases fitting TRBD1. This TCR was recovered from a human donor in good health. Some clones in this sample may be carry-over from other donors' samples. The CDR3 coding sequence is TGTGCCAGCAGCTTAGACTCGACAGGGGGCGGCACTGAAGCTTTCTTT. Translating gives CASSLDSTGGGTEAFF.